This record covers a single T cell receptor (beta chain). Original methodology: Cell counts per sample came from amplifying reference gene primers. The data were produced by immunoSEQ multiplex PCR, yet TCRdb's version contains in-frame clones alone and is incomplete. V, J and clone size are taken as reported in that table, and D and trimming were inferred from the DNA itself. The sample records around 320,000 clones, roughly 88% being singletons. The data were taken from a study of blood T cell repertoires in COVID-19. At the level of the study: COVID-19 samples collected from the United States, Italy and Spain covered acute and convalescent phases. T cells, B-cell-depleted T cells, or PBMCs provided the cDNA or gDNA that served as material.

Trimming left V 1 base short and J 7 bases short, with 10 bases between. Germline V CDR1 and CDR2: SGHAT, FQNNGV. This CDR3 contains 13 residues. This clonotype was obtained from a woman aged 30 to 39 who had recovered from COVID-19. The sequenced material came from peripheral blood. The chain combines TRBV11-2 with TRBJ1-1; D not resolved. The CDR3 here is CASSLVRGREAFF. CDR3 in DNA: TGTGCCAGCAGCTTAGTTCGCGGGCGTGAAGCTTTCTTT.